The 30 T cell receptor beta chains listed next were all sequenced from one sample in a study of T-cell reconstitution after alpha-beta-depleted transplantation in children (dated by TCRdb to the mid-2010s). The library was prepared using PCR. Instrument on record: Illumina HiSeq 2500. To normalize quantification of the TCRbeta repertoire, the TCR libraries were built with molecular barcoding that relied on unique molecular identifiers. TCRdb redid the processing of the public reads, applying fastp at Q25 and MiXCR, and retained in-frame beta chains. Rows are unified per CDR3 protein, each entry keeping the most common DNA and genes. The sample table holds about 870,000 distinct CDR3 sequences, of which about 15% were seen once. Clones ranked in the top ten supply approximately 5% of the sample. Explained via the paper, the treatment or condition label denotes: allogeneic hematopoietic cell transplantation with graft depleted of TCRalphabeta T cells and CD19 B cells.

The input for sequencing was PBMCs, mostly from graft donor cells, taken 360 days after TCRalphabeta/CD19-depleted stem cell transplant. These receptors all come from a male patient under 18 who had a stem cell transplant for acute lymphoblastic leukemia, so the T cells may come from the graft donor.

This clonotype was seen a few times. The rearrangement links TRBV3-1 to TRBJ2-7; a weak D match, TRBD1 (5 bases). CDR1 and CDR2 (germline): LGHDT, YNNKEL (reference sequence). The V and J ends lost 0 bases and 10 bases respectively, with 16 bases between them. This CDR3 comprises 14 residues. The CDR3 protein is CASSQDPTGALQYF. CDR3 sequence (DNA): TGTGCCAGCAGCCAAGATCCCACAGGAGCGCTTCAGTACTTC.

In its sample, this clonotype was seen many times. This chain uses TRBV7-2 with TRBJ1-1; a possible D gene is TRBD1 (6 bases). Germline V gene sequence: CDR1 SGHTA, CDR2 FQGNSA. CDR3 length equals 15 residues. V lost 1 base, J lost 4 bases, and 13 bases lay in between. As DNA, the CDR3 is TGTGCCAGCAGCTTAGGTCAGGGGCCGGGCACTGAAGCTTTCTTT. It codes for CASSLGQGPGTEAFF.

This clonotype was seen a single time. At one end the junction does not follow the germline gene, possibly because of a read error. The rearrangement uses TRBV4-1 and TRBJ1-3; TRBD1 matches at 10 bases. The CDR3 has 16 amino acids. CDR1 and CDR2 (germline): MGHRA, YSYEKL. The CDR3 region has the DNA TGCGCCAGCAGCTATCGACAGGGGGCAACTGGAAACACCATACATTTT. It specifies CASSYRQGATGNTIHF.

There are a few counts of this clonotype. CDR3 region: CASSTLRGENTGELFF. The DNA for the CDR3 is TGTGCCAGCAGTACCCTCAGGGGAGAGAACACCGGGGAGCTGTTTTTT. V and J are TRBV6-5 and TRBJ2-2; D might be TRBD1 (6 bases). The length of the CDR3 is 16 residues. V was shortened by 5 bases and J by 1 base, with 14 bases between the two germline ends. Germline V gene lookup returns CDR1 MNHEY and CDR2 SVGAGI.

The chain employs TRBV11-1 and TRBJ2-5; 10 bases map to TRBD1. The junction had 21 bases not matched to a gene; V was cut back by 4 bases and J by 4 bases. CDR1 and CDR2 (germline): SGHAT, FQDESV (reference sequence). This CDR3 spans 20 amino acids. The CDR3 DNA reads TGTGCCAGCAGCTCACGATATCCTGACAGGGGGCGCGAGACTAGAGAGACCCAGTACTTC. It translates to CASSSRYPDRGRETRETQYF.

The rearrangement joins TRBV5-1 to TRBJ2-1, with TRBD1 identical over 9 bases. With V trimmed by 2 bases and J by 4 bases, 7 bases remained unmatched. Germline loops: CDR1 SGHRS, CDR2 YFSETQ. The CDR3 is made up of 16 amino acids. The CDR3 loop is CASSFTGGASYNEQFF. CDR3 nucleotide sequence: TGCGCCAGCAGCTTCACAGGGGGCGCTTCTTACAATGAGCAGTTCTTC.

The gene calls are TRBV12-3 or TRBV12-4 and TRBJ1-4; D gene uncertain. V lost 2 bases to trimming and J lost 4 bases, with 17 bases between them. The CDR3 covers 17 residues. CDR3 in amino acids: CASSLISLGTDNEKLFF. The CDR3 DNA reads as TGTGCCAGCAGTTTAATCTCGTTAGGCACCGATAATGAAAAACTGTTTTTT.

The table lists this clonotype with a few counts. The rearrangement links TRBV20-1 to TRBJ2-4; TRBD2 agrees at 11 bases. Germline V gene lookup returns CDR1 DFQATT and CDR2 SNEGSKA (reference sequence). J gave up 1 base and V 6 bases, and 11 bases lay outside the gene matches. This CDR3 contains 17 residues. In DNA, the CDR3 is TGCAGTGCCTTTAGCGGGAGGGCCGGAGGGGCCAAAAACATTCAGTACTTC. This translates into CSAFSGRAGGAKNIQYF.

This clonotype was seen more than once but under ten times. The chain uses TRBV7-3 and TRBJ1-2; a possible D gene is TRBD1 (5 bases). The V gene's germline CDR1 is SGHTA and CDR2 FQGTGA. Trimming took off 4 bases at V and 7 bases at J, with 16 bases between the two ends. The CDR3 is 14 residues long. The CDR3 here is CASSSTGGGAGYTF. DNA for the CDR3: TGTGCCAGCAGCTCAACGGGGGGAGGTGCTGGCTACACCTTC.

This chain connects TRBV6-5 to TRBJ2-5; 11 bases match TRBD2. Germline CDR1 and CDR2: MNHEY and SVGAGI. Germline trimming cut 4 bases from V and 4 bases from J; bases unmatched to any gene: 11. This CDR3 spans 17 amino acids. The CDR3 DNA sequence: TGTGCCAGCAGTTCCCTCGGTTCTAGCGGGAGGAGAGAGACCCAGTACTTC. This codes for CASSSLGSSGRRETQYF.

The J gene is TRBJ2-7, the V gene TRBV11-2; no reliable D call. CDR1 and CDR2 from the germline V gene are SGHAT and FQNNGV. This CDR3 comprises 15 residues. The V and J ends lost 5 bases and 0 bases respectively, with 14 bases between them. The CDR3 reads CASSEDTWGSYEQYF. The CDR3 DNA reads TGTGCCAGCAGCGAAGATACATGGGGCTCCTACGAGCAGTACTTC.

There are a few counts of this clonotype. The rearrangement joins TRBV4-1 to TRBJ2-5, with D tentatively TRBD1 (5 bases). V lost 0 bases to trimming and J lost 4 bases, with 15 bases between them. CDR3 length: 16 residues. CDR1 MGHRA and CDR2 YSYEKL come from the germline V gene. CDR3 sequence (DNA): TGCGCCAGCAGCCAAGATCAAGGGGTAATTCGAGAGACCCAGTACTTC. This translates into CASSQDQGVIRETQYF.

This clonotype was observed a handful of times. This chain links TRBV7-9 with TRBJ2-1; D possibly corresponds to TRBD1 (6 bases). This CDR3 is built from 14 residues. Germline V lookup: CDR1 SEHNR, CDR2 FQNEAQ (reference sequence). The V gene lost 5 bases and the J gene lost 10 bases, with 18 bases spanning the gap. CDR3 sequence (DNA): TGTGCCAGCAGCCTAACCACCGGGACATTCGAGCAGTTCTTC. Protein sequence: CASSLTTGTFEQFF.

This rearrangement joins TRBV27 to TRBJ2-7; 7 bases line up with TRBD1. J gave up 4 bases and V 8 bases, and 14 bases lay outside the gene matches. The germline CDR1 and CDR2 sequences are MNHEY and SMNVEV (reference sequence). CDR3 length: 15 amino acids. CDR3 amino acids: CASGQQGPPQYEQYF. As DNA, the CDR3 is TGTGCCAGCGGCCAACAGGGGCCCCCACAATACGAGCAGTACTTC.

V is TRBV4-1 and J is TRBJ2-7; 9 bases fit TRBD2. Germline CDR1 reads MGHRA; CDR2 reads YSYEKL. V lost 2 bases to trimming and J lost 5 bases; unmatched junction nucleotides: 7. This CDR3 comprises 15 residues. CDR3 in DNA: TGCGCCAGCAGCCAATACGGACTAGCGAGTAACGAGCAGTACTTC. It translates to CASSQYGLASNEQYF.

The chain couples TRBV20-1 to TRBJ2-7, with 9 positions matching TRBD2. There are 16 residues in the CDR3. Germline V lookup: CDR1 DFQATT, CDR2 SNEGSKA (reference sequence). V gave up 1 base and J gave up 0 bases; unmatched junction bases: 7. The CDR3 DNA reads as TGCAGTGCTAGAGCGCCTAGCGGGACAAACTCCTACGAGCAGTACTTC. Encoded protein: CSARAPSGTNSYEQYF.

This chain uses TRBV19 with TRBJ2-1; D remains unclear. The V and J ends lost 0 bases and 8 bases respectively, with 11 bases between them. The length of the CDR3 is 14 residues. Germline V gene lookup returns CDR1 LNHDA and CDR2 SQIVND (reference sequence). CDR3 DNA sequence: TGTGCCAGTAGTATAGATCCAGTGTGGGATGAGCAGTTCTTC. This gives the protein CASSIDPVWDEQFF.

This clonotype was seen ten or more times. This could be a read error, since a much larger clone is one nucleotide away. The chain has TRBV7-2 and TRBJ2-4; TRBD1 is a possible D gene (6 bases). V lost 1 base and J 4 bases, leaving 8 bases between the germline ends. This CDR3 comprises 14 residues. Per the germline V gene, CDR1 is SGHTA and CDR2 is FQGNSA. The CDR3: CASSLGQEKNIQYF. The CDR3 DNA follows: TGTGCCAGCAGCTTAGGACAGGAAAAAAACATTCAGTACTTC.

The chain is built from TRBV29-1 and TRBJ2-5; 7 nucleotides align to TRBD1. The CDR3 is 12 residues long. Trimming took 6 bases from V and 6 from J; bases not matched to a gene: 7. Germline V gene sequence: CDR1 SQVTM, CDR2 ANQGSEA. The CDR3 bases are TGCAGCGTGGAACAGGGGATGAAGACCCAGTACTTC. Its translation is CSVEQGMKTQYF.

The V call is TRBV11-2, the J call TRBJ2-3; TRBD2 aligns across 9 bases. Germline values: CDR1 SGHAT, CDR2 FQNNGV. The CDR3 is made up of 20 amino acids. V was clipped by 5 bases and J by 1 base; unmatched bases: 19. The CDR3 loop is CASSPHHRVSGRRGTDTQYF. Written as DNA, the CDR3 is TGTGCCAGCAGCCCCCACCACCGGGTTAGCGGGAGAAGGGGCACAGATACGCAGTATTTT.

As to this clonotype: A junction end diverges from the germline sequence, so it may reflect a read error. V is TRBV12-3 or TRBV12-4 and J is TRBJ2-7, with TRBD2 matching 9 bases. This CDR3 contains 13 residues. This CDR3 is CASEAGGYYEQHF. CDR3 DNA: TGTGCCAGTGAAGCGGGGGGCTACTACGAGCAGCACTTC.

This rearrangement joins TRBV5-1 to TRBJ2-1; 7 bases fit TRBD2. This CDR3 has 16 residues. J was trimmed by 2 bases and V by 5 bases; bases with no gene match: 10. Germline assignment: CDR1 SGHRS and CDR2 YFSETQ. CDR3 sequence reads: CASSSREGGTYNEQFF. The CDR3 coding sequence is TGCGCCAGCAGTTCAAGGGAGGGCGGGACCTACAATGAGCAGTTCTTC.

The CDR3 coding sequence is TGTGCCAGCAGCTGGACAGGGGGAGCGAACACCGGGGAGCTGTTTTTT. As protein: CASSWTGGANTGELFF. The chain employs TRBV13 and TRBJ2-2; 10 nucleotides line up with TRBD1. The CDR3 length is 16 residues. Germline CDR1 reads PRHDT; CDR2 reads FYEKMQ (reference sequence). V lost 4 bases and J lost 0; bases outside the gene matches: 2.

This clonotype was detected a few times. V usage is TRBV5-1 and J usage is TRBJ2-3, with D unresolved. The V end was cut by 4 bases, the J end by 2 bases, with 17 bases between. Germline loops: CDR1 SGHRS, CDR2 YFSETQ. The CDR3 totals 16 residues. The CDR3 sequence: CASSKKFRADTDTQYF. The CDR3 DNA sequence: TGCGCCAGCAGCAAGAAATTCCGGGCCGACACAGATACGCAGTATTTT. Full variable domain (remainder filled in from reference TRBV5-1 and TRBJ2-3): KAGVTQTPRYLIKTRGQQVTLSCSPISGHRSVSWYQQTPGQGLQFLFEYFSETQRNKGNFPGRFSGRQFSNSRSEMNVSTLELGDSALYLCASSKKFRADTDTQYFGPGTRLTVL.

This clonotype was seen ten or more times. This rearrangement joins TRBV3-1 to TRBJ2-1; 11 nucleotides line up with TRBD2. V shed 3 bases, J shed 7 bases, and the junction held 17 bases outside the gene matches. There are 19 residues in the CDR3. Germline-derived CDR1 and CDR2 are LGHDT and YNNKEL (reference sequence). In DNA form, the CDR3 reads TGTGCCAGCAGCCATTATCCGGGACTAGCGGTCTACGAGAGGAATGAGCAGTTCTTC. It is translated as CASSHYPGLAVYERNEQFF.

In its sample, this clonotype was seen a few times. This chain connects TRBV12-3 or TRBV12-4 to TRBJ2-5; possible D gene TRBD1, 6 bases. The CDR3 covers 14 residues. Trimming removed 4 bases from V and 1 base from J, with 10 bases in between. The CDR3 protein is CASSWGQIQETQYF. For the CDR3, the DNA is TGTGCCAGCAGTTGGGGACAAATCCAAGAGACCCAGTACTTC.

CDR3: CSVRIGTQIYEQYF. CDR3 in DNA: TGCAGCGTTAGGATCGGGACGCAAATCTACGAGCAGTACTTC. The chain recombines TRBV29-1 with TRBJ2-7; D may correspond to TRBD1 or TRBD2 (5 bases each). CDR3 length: 14 amino acids. The germline V gene encodes CDR1 SQVTM and CDR2 ANQGSEA. Trimming left V 5 bases short and J 3 bases short, with 17 bases between.

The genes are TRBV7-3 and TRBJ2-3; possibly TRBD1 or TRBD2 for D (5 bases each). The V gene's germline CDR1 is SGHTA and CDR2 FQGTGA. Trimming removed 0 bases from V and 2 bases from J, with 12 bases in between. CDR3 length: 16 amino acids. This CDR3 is CASSLTGDRFTDTQYF. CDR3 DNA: TGTGCCAGCAGCTTAACGGGGGACCGCTTCACAGATACGCAGTATTTT. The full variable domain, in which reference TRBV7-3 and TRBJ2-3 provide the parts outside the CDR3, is GAGVSQTPSNKVTEKGKYVELRCDPISGHTALYWYRQSLGQGPEFLIYFQGTGAADDSGLPNDRFFAVRPEGSVSTLKIQRTERGDSAVYLCASSLTGDRFTDTQYFGPGTRLTVL.

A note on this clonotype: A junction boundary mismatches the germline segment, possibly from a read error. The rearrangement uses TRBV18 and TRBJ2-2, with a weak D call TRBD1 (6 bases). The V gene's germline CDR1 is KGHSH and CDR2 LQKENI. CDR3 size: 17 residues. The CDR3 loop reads CASSPYDSQGYTRELFF. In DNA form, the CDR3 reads TGTGCCAGCTCACCTTACGACAGTCAGGGGTACACCAGGGAGCTGTTTTTT.

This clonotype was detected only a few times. The CDR3 DNA sequence: TGCGCCAGCAGCCTTGGACAAGTTGTCTACGAGCAGTACTTC. Amino acid sequence: CASSLGQVVYEQYF. This chain links TRBV5-1 with TRBJ2-7; D is possibly TRBD1 (5 bases). Per germline, CDR1 SGHRS and CDR2 YFSETQ. The V end was cut by 4 bases, the J end by 3 bases, with 14 bases between. The CDR3 covers 14 residues.